The next 21 T cell receptor beta chains were all read from a single sample in a study of cytomegalovirus exposure and HLA in healthy donors. PCR primers comprised 60 Vbeta and 13 Jbeta primers. Assay used: immunoSEQ multiplex PCR; TCRdb lists only in-frame clones, some missing. Of around 120,000 clones in the sample, approximately 81% were seen once. Sequencing used PBMCs. These receptors were collected from a man aged 18 to 30 in good health and CMV-seronegative.

The V and J genes are TRBV5-1 and TRBJ2-1, with 11 nucleotides matching TRBD2. J lost 2 bases, V lost 4 bases, and 2 bases had no gene match. The CDR3 has 15 residues. Germline CDR1 SGHRS, CDR2 YFSETQ. The CDR3 reads CASSRTSGPYNEQFF. The CDR3 DNA reads TGCGCCAGCAGCCGGACTAGCGGGCCCTACAATGAGCAGTTCTTC.

The chain uses TRBV9 and TRBJ2-5; TRBD1 matches 7 bases. Germline trimming cut 3 bases from V and 2 bases from J; bases unmatched to any gene: 7. This CDR3 spans 15 amino acids. Germline V lookup: CDR1 SGDLS, CDR2 YYNGEE. CDR3 region: CASSAGDRAQETQYF. The CDR3 coding sequence is TGTGCCAGCAGCGCCGGGGACAGAGCGCAAGAGACCCAGTACTTC.

This rearrangement joins TRBV7-6 to TRBJ2-2; 7 bases agree with TRBD2. The CDR3 is 15 residues long. Per germline, CDR1 SGHVS and CDR2 FNYEAQ. Trimming removed 2 bases from V and 6 bases from J; junction bases left unmatched: 6. The CDR3 is CASSLWGRDAGELFF. The CDR3 nucleotides are TGTGCCAGCAGCTTATGGGGGAGGGACGCCGGGGAGCTGTTTTTT.

The chain uses TRBV5-1 and TRBJ1-6; 9 positions agree with TRBD1. CDR1 SGHRS and CDR2 YFSETQ come from the germline V gene. J lost 8 bases, V lost 3 bases, and 6 bases had no gene match. The CDR3 contains 15 residues. This CDR3 reads CASSWGDRDYSPLHF. The CDR3 DNA is TGCGCCAGCAGCTGGGGGGACAGGGATTATTCACCCCTCCACTTT.

The chain carries TRBV10-3 and TRBJ2-1; 13 nucleotides align to TRBD2. V dropped 6 bases and J dropped 12; count of bases not matched to a gene: 11. CDR1 and CDR2 from the germline V gene are ENHRY and SYGVKD. The CDR3 runs 15 residues. CDR3 in DNA: TGTGCCATCAGGATAACCGGACTAGCGGGAGCGGCGCAGTTCTTC. Its translation is CAIRITGLAGAAQFF.

This chain connects TRBV5-6 to TRBJ2-7; 9 nucleotides agree with TRBD1. The germline V gene has CDR1 SGHDT and CDR2 YYEEEE. The CDR3 is 14 amino acids. V gave up 5 bases and J gave up 4 bases; unmatched junction bases: 7. CDR3 DNA: TGTGCCAGCAGAGTGACAGGGGGTGGGTACGAGCAGTACGTC. This gives the protein CASRVTGGGYEQYV.

The chain employs TRBV18 and TRBJ1-5; D not resolved. The V and J ends lost 6 bases and 0 bases respectively, with 12 bases between them. CDR1 KGHSH and CDR2 LQKENI come from the germline V gene. The CDR3 has 15 amino acids. CDR3 in amino acids: CASSRSYNSNQPQHF. The CDR3 DNA reads TGTGCCAGCTCCCGAAGTTACAATAGCAATCAGCCCCAGCATTTT.

The chain uses TRBV27 and TRBJ2-7; D remains ambiguous. CDR3 length: 15 residues. Trimming removed 5 bases from V and 4 bases from J, with 18 bases in between. Germline values: CDR1 MNHEY, CDR2 SMNVEV (reference sequence). The CDR3 DNA follows: TGTGCCAGCAGTGCGAGCTACGGAGACCGATACGAGCAGTACGTC. It codes for CASSASYGDRYEQYV.

V is TRBV2 and J is TRBJ1-1, with 9 nucleotides matching TRBD1. The CDR3 runs to 13 residues. From germline, CDR1 is SNHLY and CDR2 FYNNEI. The junction had 2 bases not matched to a gene; V was cut back by 5 bases and J by 4 bases. The chain's CDR3 is CASSRQGGTEAFF. In DNA, the CDR3 is TGTGCCAGCAGTCGACAGGGGGGCACTGAAGCTTTCTTT.

The genes are TRBV30 and TRBJ1-6; 10 bases match TRBD1. The CDR3 has 18 residues. CDR1 is GTSNPN and CDR2 is SVGIG in the germline V gene (reference sequence). Trimming removed 0 bases from V and 6 bases from J; junction bases left unmatched: 11. DNA of the CDR3: TGTGCCTGGAGTGTACCAGTTTCCCGGACAGGGGGTAATTCACCCCTCCACTTT. Protein product: CAWSVPVSRTGGNSPLHF.

CDR3 sequence: CASSLTGNGYTF. The CDR3 nucleotides are TGTGCCAGCAGTCTGACAGGGAACGGCTACACCTTC. The rearrangement joins TRBV6-1 to TRBJ1-2, with 7 bases that match TRBD1. With 5 bases clipped from V and 8 bases from J, the junction kept 5 bases outside the gene matches. CDR1 is MNHNS, CDR2 SASEGT, per germline. This CDR3 contains 12 residues.

This clone was recorded a few times. This specimen includes other DNA sequences encoding the same CDR3. The rearrangement links TRBV7-9 to TRBJ2-7; D is perhaps TRBD2 (5 bases). This CDR3 has 13 amino acids. Germline CDR1 is SEHNR and CDR2 is FQNEAQ (reference sequence). CDR3: CSSSLGQANEQYF. CDR3 coding DNA: TGTTCTAGCAGCTTAGGGCAGGCAAACGAGCAGTACTTC. The full variable domain, with the rest looked up from reference TRBV7-9 and TRBJ2-7, is DTGVSQNPRHKITKRGQNVTFRCDPISEHNRLYWYRQTLGQGPEFLTYFQNEAQLEKSRLLSDRFSAERPKGSFSTLEIQRTEQGDSAMYLCSSSLGQANEQYFGPGTRLTVT.

V gene TRBV5-6 combines with J gene TRBJ2-7; D ambiguous. Germline values: CDR1 SGHDT, CDR2 YYEEEE. V shed 1 base and J shed 3 bases, with 8 bases lying between them. The CDR3 is made up of 13 amino acids. CDR3 region: CASSLSPNYEQYV. In DNA form, the CDR3 reads TGTGCCAGCAGCTTGTCCCCCAACTACGAGCAGTACGTC.

The chain has TRBV4-2 and TRBJ2-3; D possibly corresponds to TRBD1 (5 bases). Germline loops: CDR1 LGHNA, CDR2 YNFKEQ. Trimming left V 0 bases short and J 2 bases short, with 6 bases between. The CDR3 runs 14 residues. The DNA of the CDR3 is TGTGCCAGCAGCCAAGAGGGGCCCACAGATACGCAGTATTTT. Translated, it gives CASSQEGPTDTQYF.

The chain links TRBV23-1 to TRBJ2-1; perhaps TRBD2 as D (7 bases). TRBV23-1 is identified as an open reading frame with a role that is uncertain. The CDR3 is 16 amino acids. V was clipped by 5 bases and J by 0 bases, with 14 bases between them. This chain's CDR3 is CASSRGTISSYNEQFF. The CDR3 bases are TGCGCCAGCAGTAGGGGGACTATCTCCTCCTACAATGAGCAGTTCTTC.

V usage is TRBV5-4 and J usage is TRBJ2-1, with TRBD2 identical over 11 bases. Trimming cost V 0 bases and J 10 bases; bases outside gene matches: 3. CDR3 length: 14 amino acids. Germline V gene lookup returns CDR1 SGHNT and CDR2 YYREEE (reference sequence). The CDR3, as DNA: TGTGCCAGCAGCTTGGAACTAGCGGGAGACGAGCAGTTCTTC. This codes for CASSLELAGDEQFF.

V gene TRBV19 combines with J gene TRBJ1-5, with 9 nucleotides matching TRBD1. V was clipped by 3 bases and J by 7 bases; unmatched bases: 7. The CDR3 runs to 15 residues. The germline gives CDR1 LNHDA, CDR2 SQIVND (reference sequence). Written as DNA, the CDR3 is TGTGCCAGTAGTATGGGGGACAGGGCGGGGCAGCCCCAGCATTTT. This sequence encodes CASSMGDRAGQPQHF.

The CDR3 sequence is CASRDPGQEAPYEQYV. CDR3 sequence (DNA): TGTGCCAGTAGGGATCCGGGACAGGAAGCCCCCTACGAGCAGTACGTC. The chain combines TRBV19 with TRBJ2-7, with TRBD1 matching over 8 bases. Trimming took 6 bases from V and 2 from J; bases not matched to a gene: 12. This CDR3 has 16 amino acids. Germline lookup yields CDR1 LNHDA and CDR2 SQIVND (reference sequence).

The rearrangement joins TRBV7-9 to TRBJ2-7, with D possibly being TRBD1 (6 bases). Per the germline V gene, CDR1 is SEHNR and CDR2 is FQNEAQ (reference sequence). This CDR3 has 14 residues. Trimming removed 5 bases from V and 2 bases from J, with 13 bases in between. The CDR3 spells CASSPGQPPYEQYV. CDR3 nucleotide sequence: TGTGCCAGCAGCCCCGGACAGCCACCCTACGAGCAGTACGTC.

A remark on this clone: Other DNA sequences in this sample translate to the same CDR3. The CDR3 DNA is TGCGCCAGCAGTGAGAGAACGCACAGGGGGGATTACTGGGAAGGAAACACCATATATTTT. Translating it yields CASSERTHRGDYWEGNTIYF. V gene TRBV10-1 combines with J gene TRBJ1-3; 8 bases are a match to TRBD1. This CDR3 is 20 amino acids long. Germline CDR1 reads WNHNN; CDR2 reads SYGVQD (reference sequence). The V gene end was trimmed by 2 bases and the J gene end by 4 bases; junction bases not matched to a gene: 19.

In this sample, this clone turned up a few times. The chain employs TRBV27 and TRBJ1-4, with D tentatively TRBD1 (5 bases). Germline CDR1 and CDR2: MNHEY and SMNVEV (reference sequence). The CDR3 length is 16 residues. V dropped 2 bases and J dropped 0 bases, with 10 bases sitting between them. DNA for the CDR3: TGTGCCAGCAGTTTAAATGGGGGGGCAACTAATGAAAAACTGTTTTTT. Amino acids: CASSLNGGATNEKLFF.